This TCR beta chain was sequenced during a study of cytomegalovirus exposure and HLA in healthy donors. Findings of the study overall: Rarity held for most TCR sequences, but there were some public TCRs that occurred in many donors.

With respect to this clone: Its specificity is unknown.

A multiplex PCR was run with 60 Vbeta primers and 13 Jbeta primers. Clones were read by immunoSEQ multiplex PCR, and TCRdb kept only the in-frame ones, dropping some. The repertoire has about 140,000 clones, approximately 84% of them found once; the top ten carry approximately 1.3%. This CDR3 spans 13 amino acids. The V gene lost 0 bases and the J gene lost 7 bases, with 9 bases spanning the gap. Germline assignment: CDR1 SEHNR and CDR2 FQNEAQ (reference sequence). The genes are TRBV7-9 and TRBJ1-1, with D perhaps TRBD1 (5 bases). This clonotype was obtained from a man aged 25-45 years in good health and CMV-seropositive. The sample comprised PBMCs. Here the CDR3 DNA reads TGTGCCAGCAGCTTAGCGGTGGGGGGTGAAGCTTTCTTT. Residues: CASSLAVGGEAFF.